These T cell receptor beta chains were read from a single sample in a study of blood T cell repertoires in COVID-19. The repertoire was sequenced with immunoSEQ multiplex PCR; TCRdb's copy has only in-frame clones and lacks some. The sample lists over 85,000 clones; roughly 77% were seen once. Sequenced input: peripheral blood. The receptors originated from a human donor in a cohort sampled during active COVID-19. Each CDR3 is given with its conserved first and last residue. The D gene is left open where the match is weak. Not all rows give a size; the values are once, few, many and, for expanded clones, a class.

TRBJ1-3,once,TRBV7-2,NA,CASRTDPGVGNTIYF,TGTGCCAGCAGGACGGACCCAGGGGTTGGAAACACCATATATTTT
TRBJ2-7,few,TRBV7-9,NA,CASGGTESYEQYF,TGTGCCAGCGGGGGGACGGAAAGTTACGAGCAGTACTTC
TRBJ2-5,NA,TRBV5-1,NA,CASITGRGVEETQYF,TGCGCCAGCATTACGGGGCGGGGAGTGGAAGAGACCCAGTACTTC
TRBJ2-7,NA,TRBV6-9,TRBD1,CASSPAPPDNPGQGAYEQYF,TGTGCCAGCAGCCCCGCCCCGCCCGATAACCCGGGACAGGGGGCCTACGAGCAGTACTTC
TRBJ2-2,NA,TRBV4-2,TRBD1,CASSQRGLTGELFF,TGTGCCAGCAGCCAAAGGGGGCTTACCGGGGAGCTGTTTTTT
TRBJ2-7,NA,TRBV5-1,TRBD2,CASSPAGAGGPLEQYF,TGCGCCAGCAGCCCCGCCGGGGCGGGAGGGCCTCTCGAGCAGTACTTC
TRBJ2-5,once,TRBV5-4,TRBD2,CASSLGTSDQETQYF,TGTGCCAGCAGCTTGGGGACTAGCGACCAAGAGACCCAGTACTTC
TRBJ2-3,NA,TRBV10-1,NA,CASSESSGRVKVTDTQYF,TGCGCCAGCAGTGAGTCGTCGGGCAGGGTAAAGGTGACAGATACGCAGTATTTT
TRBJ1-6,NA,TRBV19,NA,CASRPRGSYNSPLHF,TGTGCCAGTAGGCCAAGGGGCTCCTATAATTCACCCCTCCACTTT
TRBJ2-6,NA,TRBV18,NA,CASSPMASASSGANVLTF,TGTGCCAGCTCACCAATGGCTAGCGCGAGCTCTGGGGCCAACGTCCTGACTTTC
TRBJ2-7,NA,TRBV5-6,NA,CASSGQAEQYF,TGTGCCAGCAGCGGCCAGGCGGAGCAGTACTTC
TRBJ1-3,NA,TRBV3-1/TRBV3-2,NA,CASSPDRLKGWSGNTIYF,TGTGCCAGCAGCCCAGACAGGCTAAAAGGTTGGTCCGGAAACACCATATATTTT
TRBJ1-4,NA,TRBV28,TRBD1,CASSLGGTVGEKLFF,TGTGCCAGCAGTTTAGGTGGGACAGTCGGTGAAAAACTGTTTTTT
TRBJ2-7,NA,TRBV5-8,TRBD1,CASSLALYRGSYEQYF,TGTGCCAGCAGCTTGGCCTTATACAGGGGTAGTTACGAGCAGTACTTC
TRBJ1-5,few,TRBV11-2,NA,CASSLFTGQPQHF,TGTGCCAGCAGCTTATTTACGGGGCAGCCCCAGCATTTT
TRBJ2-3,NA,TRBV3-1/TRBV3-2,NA,CASSQVGGTTDTQYF,TGTGCCAGCAGCCAAGTGGGAGGAACCACAGATACGCAGTATTTT
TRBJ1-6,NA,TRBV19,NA,CASSIVGHQGGNSPLHF,TGTGCCAGTAGTATCGTCGGGCATCAAGGGGGTAATTCACCCCTCCACTTT
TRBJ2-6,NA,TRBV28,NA,CASSPIGTPSSGANVLTF,TGTGCCAGCAGTCCCATTGGGACACCAAGCTCTGGGGCCAACGTCCTGACTTTC
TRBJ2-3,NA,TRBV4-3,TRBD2,CASSQETSGRPLDTQYF,TGCGCCAGCAGCCAAGAGACTAGCGGGAGGCCTTTGGATACGCAGTATTTT
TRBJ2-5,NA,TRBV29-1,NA,CSVAVDQETQYF,TGCAGCGTTGCTGTAGACCAAGAGACCCAGTACTTC
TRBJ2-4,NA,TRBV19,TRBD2,CASREREAKNIQYF,TGTGCCAGTAGGGAGCGGGAGGCCAAAAACATTCAGTACTTC
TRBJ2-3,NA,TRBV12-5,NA,CASGLGVNTDTQYF,TGTGCTAGTGGTTTGGGAGTAAACACAGATACGCAGTATTTT
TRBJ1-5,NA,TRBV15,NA,CATSRGQGNQPQHF,TGTGCCACCAGCAGAGGTCAGGGCAATCAGCCCCAGCATTTT
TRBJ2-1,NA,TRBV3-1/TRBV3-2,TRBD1,CASSLPGQGASDEQFF,TGTGCCAGCAGCTTACCGGGACAGGGGGCGTCGGATGAGCAGTTCTTC
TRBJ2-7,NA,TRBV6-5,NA,CASSYSTSTHYEQYF,TGTGCCAGCAGTTACTCCACGAGCACGCACTACGAGCAGTACTTC
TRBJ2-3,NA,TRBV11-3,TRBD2,CASSLGLAEFTDTQYF,TGTGCCAGCAGCCTAGGACTAGCGGAGTTCACAGATACGCAGTATTTT
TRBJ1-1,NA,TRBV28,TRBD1,CASGTGGGNTEAFF,TGTGCCAGCGGGACAGGGGGTGGGAACACTGAAGCTTTCTTT
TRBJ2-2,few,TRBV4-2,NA,CASSRGASGNTGELFF,TGTGCCAGCAGCCGGGGGGCTAGCGGAAACACCGGGGAGCTGTTTTTT
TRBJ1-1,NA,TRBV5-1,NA,CASSLGTTEAFF,TGCGCCAGCAGCCTTGGGACAACTGAAGCTTTCTTT
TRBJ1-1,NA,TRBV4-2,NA,CASSQAEGRGTEAFF,TGTGCCAGCAGCCAAGCGGAGGGCCGTGGGACTGAAGCTTTCTTT
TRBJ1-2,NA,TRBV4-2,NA,CASSQADTPVDYGYTF,TGTGCCAGCAGCCAGGCAGACACTCCGGTGGACTATGGCTACACCTTC
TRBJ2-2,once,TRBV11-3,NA,CASSLVRGGELFF,TGTGCCAGCAGCTTAGTTCGGGGCGGGGAGCTGTTTTTT
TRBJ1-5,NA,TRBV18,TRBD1,CASSGRGQGNQPQHF,TGTGCCAGCTCAGGCCGGGGACAGGGCAATCAGCCCCAGCATTTT
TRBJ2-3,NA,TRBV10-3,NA,CAISESPTGESTDTQYF,TGTGCCATCAGTGAGTCCCCAACGGGAGAGAGTACAGATACGCAGTATTTT
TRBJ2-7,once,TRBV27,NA,CASSSNTMNYEQYF,TGTGCCAGCAGTTCCAATACAATGAATTACGAGCAGTACTTC
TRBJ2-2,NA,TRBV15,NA,CATSNGGQWSGGELFF,TGTGCCACCAGTAACGGGGGGCAGTGGTCGGGCGGGGAGCTGTTTTTT
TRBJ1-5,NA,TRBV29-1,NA,CSVEDTGNSNQPQHF,TGCAGCGTTGAAGATACAGGGAATAGCAATCAGCCCCAGCATTTT
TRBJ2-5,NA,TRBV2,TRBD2,CASIRTAGGPGETQYF,TGTGCCAGCATCAGAACGGCGGGAGGGCCGGGAGAGACCCAGTACTTC
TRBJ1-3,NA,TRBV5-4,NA,CASSLWGLTGNTIYF,TGTGCCAGCAGCTTGTGGGGGCTCACGGGAAACACCATATATTTT
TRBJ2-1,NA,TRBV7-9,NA,CASSPLGSRGSYNEQFF,TGTGCCAGCAGCCCCTTAGGCTCGCGGGGCTCCTACAATGAGCAGTTCTTC
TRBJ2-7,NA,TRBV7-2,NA,CASSGVGPSYEQYF,TGTGCCAGCAGCGGAGTGGGGCCCTCCTACGAGCAGTACTTC
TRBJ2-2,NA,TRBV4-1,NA,CASSQARSGERDGELFF,TGCGCCAGCAGCCAAGCTCGGTCGGGAGAGAGGGACGGGGAGCTGTTTTTT
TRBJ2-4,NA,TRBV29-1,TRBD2,CSVSTMGGKNIQYF,TGCAGCGTCTCGACGATGGGAGGGAAAAACATTCAGTACTTC
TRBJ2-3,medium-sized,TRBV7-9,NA,CASSGQSRSSTDTQYF,TGTGCCAGCAGCGGACAGAGCAGATCTAGCACAGATACGCAGTATTTT
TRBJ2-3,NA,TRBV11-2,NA,CASSLVGDWSTDTQYF,TGTGCCAGCAGCTTAGTAGGGGACTGGAGCACAGATACGCAGTATTTT
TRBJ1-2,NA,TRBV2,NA,CASQGLGGYTF,TGTGCCTCACAGGGTTTGGGTGGCTACACCTTC
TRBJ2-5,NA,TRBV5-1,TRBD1,CASSIGTGGETQYF,TGCGCCAGCAGCATCGGGACAGGGGGGGAGACCCAGTACTTC
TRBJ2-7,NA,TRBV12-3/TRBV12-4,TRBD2,CASTWGGWHEQYF,TGTGCCAGCACCTGGGGGGGATGGCACGAGCAGTACTTC
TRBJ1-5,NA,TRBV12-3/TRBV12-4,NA,CASHTDLGQPQHF,TGTGCCAGCCATACAGATTTGGGCCAGCCCCAGCATTTT
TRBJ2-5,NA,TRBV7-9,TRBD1,CASSWGQGAGQETQYF,TGTGCCAGCAGCTGGGGACAGGGGGCCGGGCAAGAGACCCAGTACTTC